The T cell receptor beta chain under discussion was sequenced for a study of T cell responses to AZD1222 COVID-19 vaccine. Study results and caveats: The donor cohort was predominantly white British with a female majority, and clonal diversity may have been underestimated. Baseline serology detected seropositivity in only 6 or 7 AZD1222 recipients. Repertoire sampling occurred only after the peak T cell response.

In the case of this clone: Its matching antigen is unknown.

Method: immunoSEQ multiplex PCR; TCRdb's copy keeps in-frame clones and lacks some. The sample includes around 80,000 clones, approximately 90% of them seen just once. Looked up from germline, CDR1 is LNHDA and CDR2 is SQIVND (reference sequence). This CDR3 has 16 residues. Trimming removed 6 bases from V and 6 bases from J; junction bases left unmatched: 13. The receptor was isolated from an adult in good health. The starting material was peripheral blood, obtained on day 0 of AZD1222 vaccination. The chain joins TRBV19 to TRBJ1-5; TRBD1 agrees at 8 bases. The CDR3 sequence: CASSDSTGVFSQPQHF. The DNA for the CDR3 is TGTGCCAGTAGCGACTCGACAGGGGTCTTCAGTCAGCCCCAGCATTTT.